The T cell receptor (beta chain) described here comes from a study of CXCR3-negative and CXCR3-positive naive CD8 T cells (dated by TCRdb to between 2018 and 2021). Context from the whole study: In total, around 150 million TRB reads were obtained, or roughly 1.5 +/- 0.3 million reads per library. Diversity and physicochemical repertoire analyses were performed on around 10 donors pooled from two independent experiments. Naive subsets from 5 donors and memory cells from 3 donors were included in the TRBV-TRBJ cluster analysis. Findings and caveats that apply to the study as a whole: Comparably high repertoire diversity was found in both naive subsets, whereas much lower repertoire diversity was found in memory CD8+ T cells. Similar TRBV-TRBJ usage was shown by naive CXCR3-negative and CXCR3-positive cells from the same donor, whereas distinct patterns were shown by memory cells. Because surface CD5, which has been linked to self-reactivity in mice, was comparable between naive subsets, TCR interaction strength was also inferred from TRB CDR3 physicochemical properties. CXCR3 expression partially decreased after cryopreservation, so most assays used freshly isolated PBMCs.

About this clonotype: No cognate antigen has been identified for it.

For every CD8+ T cell subset, under 350,000 cells were flow-sorted straight into RLT lysis buffer, and each subset was sorted in triplicate. Peripheral blood mononuclear cells were isolated from buffy coats by standard density gradient centrifugation. Total RNA was extracted from sorted cells with an RNeasy Mini Kit. TCRdb lists the instrument as NextSeq 550. The Human TCR Profiling Kit (MiLaboratory) was used to make UMI-labeled 5' RACE TRB cDNA libraries. The full amount of extracted RNA was used for cDNA synthesis, and the full amount of resulting cDNA was used for PCR amplification. Libraries were prepared in parallel with an identical number of PCR cycles. The original pipeline was this. With a requirement of at least two reads per UMI, MIGEC and MiXCR extracted about 49,000 +/- 11,000 unique UMI-labeled TRB cDNA molecules per library. On average, around 40,000 +/- 10,000 functional in-frame TRB CDR3 nucleotide clonotypes lacking stop codons were found per library. After downsampling to 5000 UMI-labeled TRB molecules per sample, diversity metrics, including normalized Shannon-Wiener and Chao1, were computed in VDJtools. VDJtools computed clonotype-size-weighted physicochemical properties of the central five CDR3 residues: interaction energy, strength, volume and Kidera factor 4. The reads underwent TCRdb reprocessing, giving one record for each CDR3 protein sequence and no DNA. For this entry, the V and J calls and clone size follow TCRdb and not the study's own pipeline. Per the sample table, the count is about 56,000 distinct CDR3 sequences. 20% to 25% of the sample rests with the top ten.

The sequenced material came from memory CD8+ T cells from blood. The intended sense of this specimen's cell subset or site label: conventional CD8+ memory T cells (TMEM), sorted as controls. The TCR sequence derives from a human donor in good health. Some clones in this sample may be carry-over from other donors' samples.

The CDR3 here reads CASSQDLAGGVYEQYF. The rearranged chain carries TRBV4-1 and TRBJ2-7. CDR3 length: 16 amino acids, cysteine to phenylalanine. The DNA sequence is not available. The germline V gene specifies MGHRA as CDR1 and YSYEKL as CDR2.